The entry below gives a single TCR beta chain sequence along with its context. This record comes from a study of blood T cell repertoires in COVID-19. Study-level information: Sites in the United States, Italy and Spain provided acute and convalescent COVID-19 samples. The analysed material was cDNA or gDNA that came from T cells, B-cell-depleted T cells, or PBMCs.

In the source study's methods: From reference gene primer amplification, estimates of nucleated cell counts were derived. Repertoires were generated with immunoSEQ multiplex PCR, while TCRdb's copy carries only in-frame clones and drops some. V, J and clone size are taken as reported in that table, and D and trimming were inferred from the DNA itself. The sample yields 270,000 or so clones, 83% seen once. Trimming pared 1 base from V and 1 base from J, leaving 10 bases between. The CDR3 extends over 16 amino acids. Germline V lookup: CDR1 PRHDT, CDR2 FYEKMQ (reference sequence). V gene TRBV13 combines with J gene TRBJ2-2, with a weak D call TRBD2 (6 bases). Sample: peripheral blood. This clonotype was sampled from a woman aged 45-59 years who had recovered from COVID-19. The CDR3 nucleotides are TGTGCCAGCAGCTTAGAAGGGCGGGAGAACACCGGGGAGCTGTTTTTT. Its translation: CASSLEGRENTGELFF.